The clone carrying this T cell receptor beta chain was seen a few times. Antigen: not known. With molecular barcodes, quantitative 5'-RACE was used to make the TCR beta libraries. TCRdb processed the 5' RACE reads anew with MiXCR; each CDR3 protein has one entry. The sample holds a few hundred thousand distinct CDR3 sequences, about 18% seen once. This CDR3 contains 16 residues. In germline, CDR1 is MGHRA, CDR2 YSYEKL. V was shortened by 0 bases and J by 3 bases, with 15 bases between the two germline ends. This entry is derived from a study of CD8 T cells in ankylosing spondylitis. General study points: Both synovial fluid and blood in reactive arthritis had previously been reported to carry some motif variants. Ankylosing spondylitis blood appeared to be characterized by a TCR beta motif of fewer than ten highly homologous variants. Researchers reportedly found disease-linked clones significantly enriched in matched ankylosing spondylitis synovial fluid. The disease-linked clones had a CD8+ phenotype and low blood frequencies.

The rearrangement joins TRBV4-1 to TRBJ2-7; D is uncertain. Sequencing used blood, either unsorted or a sorted T cell fraction (not recorded which). The origin of this receptor is a male donor with ankylosing spondylitis. CDR3 region: CASSQDIPAGSYEQYF. CDR3 sequence (DNA): TGCGCCAGCAGCCAAGATATCCCCGCAGGTAGCTACGAGCAGTACTTC.